A selection of T cell receptor beta chains follows, all from one sample in a study of blood T cell repertoires in COVID-19. Repertoires were generated with immunoSEQ multiplex PCR, while TCRdb's copy carries only in-frame clones and drops some. In the table there are about 75,000 clones, approximately 85% of which are singletons. The sequenced material came from peripheral blood. The receptors originated from a woman of 80 years or more with active or convalescent COVID-19. The conserved cysteine and the conserved F or W are not part of the CDR3 here. The order of the fields is V gene, CDR3 protein.

v_call: TRBV15
cdr3_aa: ATSRDTGRETQY

v_call: TRBV7-2
cdr3_aa: ASSLTGVGYT

v_call: TRBV27
cdr3_aa: ASSQDNYGYT

v_call: TRBV6-5
cdr3_aa: ASSYSTGLGNTIY

v_call: TRBV29-1
cdr3_aa: SVERAGAQGDEQF

v_call: TRBV6-2/TRBV6-3
cdr3_aa: ASSYSSPSYEQY

v_call: TRBV28
cdr3_aa: ASRLFGQGQF

v_call: TRBV24-1
cdr3_aa: ATSERVAGHTDTQY

v_call: TRBV5-1
cdr3_aa: ASSLEGVGELF

v_call: TRBV28
cdr3_aa: ASSPGTWLGSGNTIY

v_call: TRBV9
cdr3_aa: ASSVGQGSKREQF

v_call: TRBV18
cdr3_aa: ASSPPMPGRNYGYT

v_call: TRBV15
cdr3_aa: ATSRGPGGGETQY

v_call: TRBV28
cdr3_aa: ASSLRVGYGYT

v_call: TRBV12-3/TRBV12-4
cdr3_aa: ASRRTGLKLF

v_call: TRBV11-2
cdr3_aa: ASREGQGRADTQY

v_call: TRBV11-2
cdr3_aa: ASSFTAGVNNEQF

v_call: TRBV18
cdr3_aa: ASSPMNTGELF

v_call: TRBV5-4
cdr3_aa: ASSFARTGGAF

v_call: TRBV11-1
cdr3_aa: ASSSRLDTQY

v_call: TRBV5-1
cdr3_aa: ASSLQETEKLF

v_call: TRBV7-9
cdr3_aa: ASSLAQGDQPQH

v_call: TRBV27
cdr3_aa: ASSLRTSGRAVYEQY

v_call: TRBV9
cdr3_aa: ASSDNRVSTEAF

v_call: TRBV12-5
cdr3_aa: ASGRPGQGAWETQY

v_call: TRBV4-3
cdr3_aa: ASSHLRDRNSPLH

v_call: TRBV7-9
cdr3_aa: ASERDRGVTDTQY

v_call: TRBV6-4
cdr3_aa: ASSDNRDRQLTVGGYT

v_call: TRBV5-1
cdr3_aa: ASSLKRAQNTGELF

v_call: TRBV27
cdr3_aa: ASSLRSGSLQTQY

v_call: TRBV5-4
cdr3_aa: ASSPQWVGSQETQY

v_call: TRBV7-2
cdr3_aa: ASSPNTGYRETQY

v_call: TRBV24-1
cdr3_aa: ATSDPRQGPLTPQH

v_call: TRBV11-3
cdr3_aa: ASSLDAATDTQY

v_call: TRBV3-1/TRBV3-2
cdr3_aa: ASRKGVDIGPQH

v_call: TRBV5-6
cdr3_aa: ASSPGLAGVGQY

v_call: TRBV30
cdr3_aa: AWKGAEGYNEQF

v_call: TRBV4-3
cdr3_aa: ASSQATGPYEQY

v_call: TRBV5-1
cdr3_aa: ASSHPWPLTGELF

v_call: TRBV5-6
cdr3_aa: ASSSLGTELQH

v_call: TRBV7-3
cdr3_aa: ASSLGTSPNHEQF

v_call: TRBV2
cdr3_aa: ASSELRLNSLGYT

v_call: TRBV7-7
cdr3_aa: ASSPAGGQETQY

v_call: TRBV28
cdr3_aa: ASSPPTGGDSGNTIY

v_call: TRBV18
cdr3_aa: ASSPPGLATGELF

v_call: TRBV7-2
cdr3_aa: ASSLTGQRTDTQY

v_call: TRBV7-2
cdr3_aa: ASSLVRALDYGYT

v_call: TRBV28
cdr3_aa: ASRPLGGTGPLGELF

v_call: TRBV19
cdr3_aa: ASTPDRYSISGNTIY

v_call: TRBV7-9
cdr3_aa: ATPGKGRQETQY

v_call: TRBV24-1
cdr3_aa: ATRLAGIESYEQY

v_call: TRBV6-6
cdr3_aa: ASIRQIEAF

v_call: TRBV18
cdr3_aa: ASSPQGGGVSYT

v_call: TRBV5-4
cdr3_aa: ASSPARRGGTDTQY

v_call: TRBV3-1/TRBV3-2
cdr3_aa: ASSDRGRTEAF

v_call: TRBV9
cdr3_aa: ASSDGFSRIDTQY

v_call: TRBV7-2
cdr3_aa: ASSSRFLATGELF

v_call: TRBV7-9
cdr3_aa: ASRWAPRGGELF

v_call: TRBV7-2
cdr3_aa: ASSLFRTGSEQY